This T cell receptor beta chain is from a study of shared clonotypes between healthy human individuals. Study information: CD4 naive cells filled three plates per donor, CD4 memory three, CD8 naive two and CD8 memory one. Study observations and caveats: The study found lower generation probabilities in non-shared clonotypes than in those shared by all four donors.

CDR3 length equals 15 residues. Only in-frame clones appear in the TCRdb table, and some are missing; sequencing was by immunoSEQ multiplex PCR. Counted here are a few million clones, approximately 90% occurring once; the ten biggest clones make up about 0.13%. As regards this clone: Antigen specificity is unknown.

V and J are TRBV21-1 and TRBJ1-5. TRBV21-1 is shown as a pseudogene. Material for sequencing was naive CD4+ T cells sorted from blood. Noted subset: CD45RA+ positively selected. This sequence was found in a young man in good health. The CDR3 nucleotides are TGTGCCAGCAGCAAATCTCGGAGCGGGAATCAGCCCCAGCATTTT. Protein product: CASSKSRSGNQPQHF.